The 2 T cell receptor beta chains listed next were all sequenced from one sample in a study of CD8+CD57+ T cells in acquired aplastic anemia. Genomic DNA constituted the template upon which TCR beta VDJ and CDR3 profiling was performed. MiXCR was run by TCRdb on the reads, yielding one entry per CDR3 protein. The data contain roughly 420,000 distinct CDR3 sequences, around 72% of them singletons. Sample: sorted CD4+, CD8+, or CD8+CD57+ T cells (not recorded which) from PBMCs. The origin of the receptors is a human donor in good health, serving as a control.

V is TRBV9 and J is TRBJ2-7; 8 nucleotides align to TRBD1. This CDR3 is built from 15 residues. The J segment lost 2 bases and the V segment lost 3 bases, leaving 7 bases of the junction unmatched. Germline CDR1 SGDLS, CDR2 YYNGEE. The DNA for the CDR3 is TGTGCCAGCAGCGAGCGACAGGGGACCACCTACGAGCAGTACTTC. Protein: CASSERQGTTYEQYF.

This chain links TRBV11-1 with TRBJ1-3; D is unclear. Per germline, CDR1 SGHAT and CDR2 FQDESV (reference sequence). Trimming cost V 6 bases and J 4 bases, with 16 bases left between them. CDR3 size: 15 residues. The CDR3 DNA reads as TGTGCCAGCAGTTACGTCAGCAGCGGCGGAAACACCATATATTTT. The encoded protein is CASSYVSSGGNTIYF. Based on the CDR3 plus reference TRBV11-1 and TRBJ1-3, the full variable domain is EAEVAQSPRYKITEKSQAVAFWCDPISGHATLYWYRQILGQGPELLVQFQDESVVDDSQLPKDRFSAERLKGVDSTLKIQPAELGDSAMYLCASSYVSSGGNTIYFGEGSWLTVV.